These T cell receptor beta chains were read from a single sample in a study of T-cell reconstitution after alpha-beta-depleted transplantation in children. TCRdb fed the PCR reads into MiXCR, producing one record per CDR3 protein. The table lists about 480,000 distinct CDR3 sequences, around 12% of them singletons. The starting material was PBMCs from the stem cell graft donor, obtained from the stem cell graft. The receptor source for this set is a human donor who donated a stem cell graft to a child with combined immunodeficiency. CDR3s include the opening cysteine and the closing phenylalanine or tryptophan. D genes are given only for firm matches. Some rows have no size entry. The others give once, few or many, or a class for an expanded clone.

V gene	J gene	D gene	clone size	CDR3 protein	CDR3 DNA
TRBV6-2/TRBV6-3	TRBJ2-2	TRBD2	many	CASSSGGATGELFF	TGTGCCAGCAGTTCGGGGGGTGCCACCGGGGAGCTGTTTTTT
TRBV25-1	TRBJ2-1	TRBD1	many	CASSKVGTGRHNEQFF	TGTGCCAGCAGTAAGGTCGGGACAGGACGGCACAATGAGCAGTTCTTC
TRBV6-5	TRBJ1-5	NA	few	CASGVGQPQHF	TGTGCCAGCGGAGTTGGTCAGCCCCAGCATTTT
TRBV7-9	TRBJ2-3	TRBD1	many	CASKRGPDTQYF	TGTGCCAGCAAGAGGGGGCCAGATACGCAGTATTTT
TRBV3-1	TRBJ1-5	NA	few	CASSQARQPQHF	TGTGCCAGCAGCCAAGCACGTCAGCCCCAGCATTTT
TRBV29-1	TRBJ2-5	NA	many	CSASQNQETQYF	TGCAGCGCCTCCCAGAACCAAGAGACCCAGTACTTC
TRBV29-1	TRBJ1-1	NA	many	CSVEHGEAFF	TGCAGCGTGGAACACGGTGAAGCTTTCTTT
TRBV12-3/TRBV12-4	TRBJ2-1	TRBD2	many	CASSLISGSTWEQFF	TGTGCCAGCAGTTTGATTAGCGGGAGCACTTGGGAGCAGTTCTTC
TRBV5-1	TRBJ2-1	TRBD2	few	CASSLLAGEQFF	TGCGCCAGCAGCTTGCTAGCGGGGGAGCAGTTCTTC
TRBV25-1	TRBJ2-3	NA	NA	CASSAYSTDTQYF	TGTGCCAGCAGTGCCTATAGCACAGATACGCAGTATTTT
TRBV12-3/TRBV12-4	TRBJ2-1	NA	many	CASSNLDEQFF	TGTGCCAGCAGCAACTTGGATGAGCAGTTCTTC
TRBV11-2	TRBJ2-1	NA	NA	CASSHNSGPSEQFF	TGTGCCAGCAGCCATAACTCCGGACCCAGTGAGCAGTTCTTC
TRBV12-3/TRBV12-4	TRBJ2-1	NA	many	CASSLSFGASFNEQFF	TGTGCCAGCAGTCTCTCCTTCGGGGCCTCGTTCAATGAGCAGTTCTTC
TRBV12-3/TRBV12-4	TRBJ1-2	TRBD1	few	CASSRDSLNYGYTF	TGTGCCAGCAGTCGGGACAGCCTAAACTATGGCTACACCTTC
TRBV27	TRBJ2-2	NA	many	CASSLSEAMAGELFF	TGTGCCAGCAGTTTATCGGAAGCTATGGCGGGGGAGCTGTTTTTT
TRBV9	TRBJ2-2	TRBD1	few	CASSVATSPGTGENGELFF	TGTGCCAGCAGCGTAGCTACATCCCCCGGGACAGGGGAAAACGGGGAGCTGTTTTTT
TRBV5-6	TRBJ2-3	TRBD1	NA	CASSLAGQGFGDTQYF	TGTGCCAGCAGCTTGGCAGGACAGGGGTTTGGAGATACGCAGTATTTT
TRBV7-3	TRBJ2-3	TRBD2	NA	CASSLAGVPTDTQYF	TGTGCCAGCAGCTTAGCGGGGGTACCCACAGATACGCAGTATTTT
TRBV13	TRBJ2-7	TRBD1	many	CASSLLGQKGSEQYF	TGTGCCAGCAGCTTATTGGGACAGAAGGGCTCCGAGCAGTACTTC
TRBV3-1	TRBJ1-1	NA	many	CASSQSMPGGTEAFF	TGTGCCAGCAGCCAAAGTATGCCGGGAGGGACTGAAGCTTTCTTT
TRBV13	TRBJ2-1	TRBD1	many	CASSLGLRTGVPNEQFF	TGTGCCAGCAGCTTAGGCCTCAGGACAGGGGTTCCGAATGAGCAGTTCTTC
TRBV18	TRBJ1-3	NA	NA	CASSSGTGATGNTIYF	TGTGCCAGCTCATCCGGAACGGGGGCTACCGGAAACACCATATATTTT
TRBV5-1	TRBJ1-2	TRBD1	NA	CASSPHRTGGASERGRYGYTF	TGCGCCAGCAGCCCCCACCGGACAGGGGGCGCATCTGAGCGCGGGCGCTATGGCTACACCTTC
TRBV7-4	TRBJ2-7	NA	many	CASSLQVSYEQYF	TGTGCCAGCAGCTTGCAGGTTTCCTACGAGCAGTACTTC
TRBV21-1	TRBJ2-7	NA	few	CASSNRREQYF	TGTGCCAGCAGCAACAGGCGCGAGCAGTACTTC
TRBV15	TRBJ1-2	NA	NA	CATSRDFTGSYGYTF	TGTGCCACCAGCAGAGATTTTACAGGGAGCTATGGCTACACCTTC
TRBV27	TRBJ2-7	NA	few	CASRGQGRGDEQYF	TGTGCCAGCAGGGGTCAGGGGAGGGGCGACGAGCAGTACTTC
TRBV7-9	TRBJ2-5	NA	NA	CASSSHAGVRETQYF	TGTGCCAGCAGCTCGCACGCCGGAGTCAGAGAGACCCAGTACTTC